This T cell receptor beta chain was captured in a study of blood T cells in healthy people across ages. The use of a sample-barcoded 5' primer and a J-beta primer mix characterized a second PCR of 7 to 11 cycles. Each TCR beta cDNA got a 12-nucleotide random molecular identifier. TCRdb analysed the 5' RACE reads with MiXCR anew, one entry per CDR3 protein. The data contain around 900,000 distinct CDR3 sequences, more than 25% of them singletons. This clonotype was picked up many times. The CDR3 covers 13 residues. Between the trimmed V and J ends, which lost 0 bases and 3 bases, there was a span of 4 bases. Germline assignment: CDR1 SGHRS and CDR2 YFSETQ.

The chain couples TRBV5-1 to TRBJ2-1; D gene uncertain. The TCR comes from an elderly woman in good health. Material for sequencing was blood. The CDR3 loop is CASSLGYYNEQFF. The CDR3 bases are TGCGCCAGCAGCTTGGGATACTACAATGAGCAGTTCTTC.